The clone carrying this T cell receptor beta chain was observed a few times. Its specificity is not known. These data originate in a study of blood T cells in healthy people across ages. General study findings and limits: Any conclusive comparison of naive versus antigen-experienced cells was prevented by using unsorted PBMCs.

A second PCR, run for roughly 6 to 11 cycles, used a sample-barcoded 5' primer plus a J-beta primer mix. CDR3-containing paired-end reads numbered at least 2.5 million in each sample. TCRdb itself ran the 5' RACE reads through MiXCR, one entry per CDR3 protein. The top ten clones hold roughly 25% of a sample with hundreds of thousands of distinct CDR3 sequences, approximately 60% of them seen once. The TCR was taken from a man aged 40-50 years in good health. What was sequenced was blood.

CDR3 in amino acids: CASSDEQFF. The CDR3 DNA sequence: TGTGCCAGCAGTGATGAGCAGTTCTTC. The genes are TRBV6-1 and TRBJ2-1, with D unresolved. This CDR3 comprises 9 residues. Germline V gene data show CDR1 as MNHNS and CDR2 as SASEGT. The germline V and J ends were trimmed by 3 bases and 9 bases, with 0 bases remaining between them.